Each of the 21 T cell receptor beta chains below was sequenced from the same sample in a study of OX40 agonist ivuxolimab in advanced cancers. TCRdb's table, derived via immunoSEQ multiplex PCR, lists solely in-frame clones and lacks some. The top ten hold roughly a sixth of the sample, which has fewer than 50,000 clones, about 89% seen once. Sequencing was performed on CD4+ or CD8+ T cells sorted from blood, taken in a trial of the OX40 agonist ivuxolimab. The receptors were sampled from an adult with an advanced solid tumor such as melanoma, head and neck, liver or kidney cancer.

The count of this clone is one. The gene calls are TRBV14 and TRBJ2-7; 12 nucleotides align to TRBD1. The CDR3 is 16 residues long. Germline V gene lookup returns CDR1 SGHDN and CDR2 FVKESK. The V and J ends lost 0 bases and 4 bases, in that order; junction bases with no gene match: 4. The CDR3 sequence is CASSQDRGQGAYEQYF. The CDR3 DNA reads TGTGCCAGCAGCCAAGATAGGGGACAGGGGGCGTACGAGCAGTACTTC.

This rearrangement joins TRBV27 to TRBJ2-7; D perhaps matches TRBD2 (5 bases). The V end was cut by 1 base, the J end by 4 bases, with 11 bases between. CDR1 is MNHEY and CDR2 is SMNVEV in the germline V gene (reference sequence). The CDR3 totals 14 residues. The CDR3 DNA reads as TGTGCCAGCAGTTTATTGGGGAGTGGTTACGAGCAGTACTTC. Its translation is CASSLLGSGYEQYF.

The V gene is TRBV28, the J gene TRBJ1-6, with D possibly matching TRBD1 (5 bases). V was clipped by 2 bases and J by 6 bases, with 11 bases between them. Germline V gene lookup returns CDR1 MDHEN and CDR2 SYDVKM. This CDR3 spans 15 amino acids. CDR3 nucleotides: TGTGCCAGCAGTTTAGGTCAGGGTAGTAATTCACCCCTCCACTTT. This translates into CASSLGQGSNSPLHF.

The chain combines TRBV19 with TRBJ2-3, with TRBD2 identical over 11 bases. V shed 3 bases, J shed 6 bases, and the junction held 5 bases outside the gene matches. Germline CDR1 LNHDA, CDR2 SQIVND (reference sequence). This CDR3 region has 15 residues. Here the CDR3 DNA reads TGTGCCAGTAGTATCACTAGCGGGAGTGTCGATACGCAGTATTTT. It is translated as CASSITSGSVDTQYF.

The chain couples TRBV6-4 to TRBJ1-2; no reliable D call. This CDR3 has 13 amino acids. V was cut by 2 bases and J by 8 bases, with 12 bases left in between. Germline assignment: CDR1 MRHNA and CDR2 SNTAGT. DNA of the CDR3: TGTGCCAGCAGTGACGGGGAGGGTCACGGCTACACCTTC. Translated, it gives CASSDGEGHGYTF.

The rearrangement links TRBV6-6 to TRBJ1-4; D is unresolved. Germline-derived CDR1 and CDR2 are MNHNY and SVGAGI (reference sequence). This CDR3 contains 14 residues. Trimming removed 5 bases from V and 4 bases from J, with 11 bases in between. CDR3 sequence reads: CASSSRVFNEKLFF. The CDR3 nucleotides read TGTGCCAGCAGTAGTAGGGTATTTAATGAAAAACTGTTTTTT.

The rearrangement links TRBV10-3 to TRBJ2-7; D is tentatively TRBD1 or TRBD2 (5 bases each). The germline gives CDR1 ENHRY, CDR2 SYGVKD. Trimming stripped 8 bases from V and 4 bases from J, with 9 bases between. CDR3 length: 11 residues. DNA of the CDR3: TGTGCCATCGGCAGGGAGTACGAGCAGTACTTC. Translated, it gives CAIGREYEQYF.

The chain carries TRBV4-2 and TRBJ2-5; no clear D gene. From germline, CDR1 is LGHNA and CDR2 YNFKEQ. The CDR3 is 13 amino acids. Between the trimmed V and J ends, which lost 4 bases and 5 bases, there was a span of 11 bases. The CDR3 DNA is TGTGCCAGCAGCCTCACCCTGGACGAGACCCAGTACTTC. Translation gives CASSLTLDETQYF.

The genes are TRBV10-3 and TRBJ1-1, with D possibly TRBD1 on 6 matching bases. V lost 0 bases, J lost 7 bases, and 15 bases lay in between. The V gene's germline CDR1 is ENHRY and CDR2 SYGVKD. This CDR3 spans 15 amino acids. The CDR3 DNA is TGTGCCATCAGTGAGTCGATAGGACAGCCTTATGAAGCTTTCTTT. It yields the protein CAISESIGQPYEAFF.

With respect to this clone: Mismatch with germline at one junction end may stem from a read error. The CDR3, as DNA: TGTGCCAGCAGCGACCCCTTCACCACGGGACAGAACTTC. Its protein product is CASSDPFTTGQNF. The chain employs TRBV7-9 and TRBJ2-7; 7 bases line up with TRBD1. CDR3 length: 13 residues. Germline V gene data show CDR1 as SEHNR and CDR2 as FQNEAQ (reference sequence).

The rearrangement uses TRBV5-1 and TRBJ2-7; a possible D gene is TRBD1 (6 bases). Germline CDR1 is SGHRS and CDR2 is YFSETQ. Trimming took off 1 base at V and 3 bases at J, with 14 bases between the two ends. This CDR3 region has 15 residues. CDR3 nucleotides: TGCGCCAGCAGCTTGCTATCAGGGGATGGCTACGAGCAGTACTTC. Encoded protein: CASSLLSGDGYEQYF. Based on the CDR3 plus reference TRBV5-1 and TRBJ2-7, the full variable domain is KAGVTQTPRYLIKTRGQQVTLSCSPISGHRSVSWYQQTPGQGLQFLFEYFSETQRNKGNFPGRFSGRQFSNSRSEMNVSTLELGDSALYLCASSLLSGDGYEQYFGPGTRLTVT.

The V gene is TRBV7-8, the J gene TRBJ2-4, with D perhaps TRBD2 (6 bases). Germline CDR1 reads SGHVS; CDR2 reads FQNEAQ. V lost 1 base and J lost 0, with 10 bases in between. This CDR3 has 16 residues. CDR3 DNA sequence: TGTGCCAGCAGCTTAGGCGGGATAACAGCCAAAAACATTCAGTACTTC. It translates to CASSLGGITAKNIQYF.

CDR3 nucleotides: TGTGCCAGCAGCGTATTTAGCGGGGGCCCTGTTTATGGGCAGTTCTTC. This sequence encodes CASSVFSGGPVYGQFF. The J gene is TRBJ2-1, the V gene TRBV9, with 9 bases that match TRBD2. Per the germline V gene, CDR1 is SGDLS and CDR2 is YYNGEE. V gave up 1 base and J gave up 12 bases; unmatched junction bases: 14. This CDR3 is built from 16 residues.

The chain links TRBV7-9 to TRBJ2-7; TRBD1 aligns across 8 bases. CDR1 is SEHNR, CDR2 FQNEAQ, per germline (reference sequence). Trimming cost V 1 base and J 3 bases; bases outside gene matches: 2. This CDR3 has 14 amino acids. The CDR3 spells CASSLGTGIYEQYF. Written as DNA, the CDR3 is TGTGCCAGCAGCTTAGGGACAGGGATCTACGAGCAGTACTTC.

The rearrangement joins TRBV7-9 to TRBJ2-7, with TRBD1 identical over 9 bases. The CDR3 runs to 15 residues. V shed 5 bases and J 2 bases; nucleotides not matched to a gene: 7. Germline lookup yields CDR1 SEHNR and CDR2 FQNEAQ (reference sequence). CDR3 residues: CASSRPGTGPYEQYF. The CDR3 DNA reads TGTGCCAGCAGCCGTCCCGGGACAGGGCCCTACGAGCAGTACTTC.

This clone was detected once. The chain recombines TRBV6-1 with TRBJ2-1; 13 bases line up with TRBD2. The CDR3 extends over 18 amino acids. V was pared by 8 bases and J by 0 bases, with 10 bases of the junction left unmatched. Germline V gene lookup returns CDR1 MNHNS and CDR2 SASEGT. The CDR3 spells CASGGGLAGTSSYNEQFF. The DNA for the CDR3 is TGTGCCAGCGGTGGGGGACTAGCGGGGACGAGCTCCTACAATGAGCAGTTCTTC.

The gene calls are TRBV7-3 and TRBJ2-3; D is unclear. V dropped 2 bases and J dropped 4 bases, with 7 bases sitting between them. The germline gives CDR1 SGHTA, CDR2 FQGTGA. This CDR3 is 13 amino acids long. CDR3 residues: CASSLVVSDTQYF. CDR3 in DNA: TGTGCCAGCAGCTTAGTTGTATCAGATACGCAGTATTTT.

The gene calls are TRBV6-6 and TRBJ2-1; TRBD2 might be the D (6 bases). CDR3 length equals 16 residues. The V gene lost 5 bases and the J gene lost 8 bases, with 22 bases spanning the gap. Germline V gene data show CDR1 as MNHNY and CDR2 as SVGAGI (reference sequence). The DNA for the CDR3 is TGTGCCAGCAGTCCCTCCACGGGCCACCCGGGGGATGAGCAGTTCTTC. The encoded protein is CASSPSTGHPGDEQFF.

This chain links TRBV11-3 with TRBJ2-1; 10 nucleotides match TRBD2. CDR1 and CDR2 from the germline V gene are SGHNT and YENEEA. The CDR3 is 16 residues long. The V gene end was trimmed by 1 base and the J gene end by 9 bases; junction bases not matched to a gene: 9. Here the CDR3 reads CASSLVPSGSGGEQFF. For the CDR3, the DNA is TGTGCCAGCAGCTTAGTCCCTAGCGGGAGTGGCGGTGAGCAGTTCTTC.

The genes are TRBV5-5 and TRBJ2-7; D gene uncertain. This CDR3 has 13 residues. Looked up from germline, CDR1 is SGHKS and CDR2 is YYEKEE (reference sequence). Trimming left V 1 base short and J 6 bases short, with 11 bases between. CDR3 loop: CASSLLLESEQYF. DNA for the CDR3: TGTGCCAGCAGCTTGTTGCTGGAATCCGAGCAGTACTTC.

V gene TRBV5-1 combines with J gene TRBJ2-7; D gene unclear. In germline, CDR1 is SGHRS, CDR2 YFSETQ. This CDR3 is built from 15 residues. V was pared by 4 bases and J by 3 bases, with 17 bases between. CDR3 nucleotide sequence: TGCGCCAGCAGCCCGGACCCCATCGGAGTCTACGAGCAGTACTTC. This encodes CASSPDPIGVYEQYF.